These 30 T cell receptor beta chains originate from one sample sequenced in a study of T cells in localized non-small cell lung cancer. Assay used: immunoSEQ multiplex PCR; TCRdb lists only in-frame clones, some missing. The data show approximately 24,000 clones, approximately 88% seen once. Sequencing used peripheral blood, obtained before any cancer treatment. These receptors all stem from a man aged 35 to 69 with stage I squamous cell lung carcinoma.

This chain connects TRBV25-1 to TRBJ1-2; the D is unclear. Germline loops: CDR1 MGHDK, CDR2 SYGVNS. Between the trimmed V and J ends, which lost 6 bases and 8 bases, there was a span of 13 bases. CDR3 size: 12 residues. In DNA, the CDR3 is TGTGCCAGCAGGCGGGGTATAGAGGGCTACACCTTC. It translates to CASRRGIEGYTF.

V and J are TRBV7-2 and TRBJ1-2; 7 nucleotides match TRBD1. Per germline, CDR1 SGHTA and CDR2 FQGNSA. The CDR3 has 14 residues. V lost 5 bases and J lost 2; bases outside the gene matches: 5. The CDR3 nucleotides read TGTGCCAGCAGCACCCAGGGGGGCAACTATGGCTACACCTTC. As protein: CASSTQGGNYGYTF.

The CDR3 sequence: CASSLEANTGELFF. Written as DNA, the CDR3 is TGTGCCAGCAGCTTGGAGGCAAACACCGGGGAGCTGTTTTTT. V gene TRBV5-4 combines with J gene TRBJ2-2; D is unclear. The CDR3 contains 14 residues. Looked up from germline, CDR1 is SGHNT and CDR2 is YYREEE (reference sequence). V lost 0 bases, J lost 2 bases, and 5 bases lay in between.

J is TRBJ1-5 and V is TRBV9; 8 bases align to TRBD1. The CDR3 extends over 14 amino acids. Germline V gene data show CDR1 as SGDLS and CDR2 as YYNGEE. V lost 4 bases to trimming and J lost 6 bases; unmatched junction nucleotides: 6. The CDR3 DNA follows: TGTGCCAGCAGCCCCGGACAGGGCGGTCAGCCCCAGCATTTT. Its translation is CASSPGQGGQPQHF.

The V and J genes are TRBV9 and TRBJ2-1; TRBD1 agrees at 8 bases. Germline trimming cut 4 bases from V and 6 bases from J; bases unmatched to any gene: 3. From germline, CDR1 is SGDLS and CDR2 YYNGEE. The CDR3 extends over 13 amino acids. The DNA for the CDR3 is TGTGCCAGCAGCTACGGACAGGGCAATGAGCAGTTCTTC. It encodes CASSYGQGNEQFF.

J is TRBJ1-2 and V is TRBV6-1; D unclear. Trimming took 2 bases from V and 6 from J, leaving 13 bases between them. The CDR3 is 14 amino acids. Germline V gene lookup returns CDR1 MNHNS and CDR2 SASEGT. CDR3 loop: CASSELRGMDGYTF. In nucleotides, the CDR3 is TGTGCCAGCAGTGAACTGAGAGGGATGGATGGCTACACCTTC.

The chain carries TRBV30 and TRBJ2-1; D possibly matches TRBD1 or TRBD2 (7 bases each). V was cut by 0 bases and J by 4 bases, with 28 bases left in between. From germline, CDR1 is GTSNPN and CDR2 SVGIG (reference sequence). The CDR3 spans 20 residues. CDR3 sequence (DNA): TGTGCCTGGAGTGTACAACGTTCCCATGGGGGAGGGGGCGTATACAATGAGCAGTTCTTC. Amino acid sequence: CAWSVQRSHGGGGVYNEQFF.

This clone was seen a single time. This chain connects TRBV28 to TRBJ1-3; perhaps TRBD1 as D (5 bases). The CDR3 is made up of 14 amino acids. Germline CDR1 MDHEN, CDR2 SYDVKM. The germline V and J ends were trimmed by 5 bases and 2 bases, with 10 bases remaining between them. The CDR3 here is CASSGTVAGNTIYF. The DNA for the CDR3 is TGTGCCAGCAGTGGGACGGTAGCTGGAAACACCATATATTTT. Drawing the rest from reference TRBV28 and TRBJ1-3, the complete variable domain is DVKVTQSSRYLVKRTGEKVFLECVQDMDHENMFWYRQDPGLGLRLIYFSYDVKMKEKGDIPEGYSVSREKKERFSLILESASTNQTSMYLCASSGTVAGNTIYFGEGSWLTVV.

This chain uses TRBV6-1 with TRBJ1-3; no clear D gene. From germline, CDR1 is MNHNS and CDR2 SASEGT. Between the trimmed V and J ends, which lost 2 bases and 4 bases, there was a span of 9 bases. The CDR3 has 14 amino acids. In DNA, the CDR3 is TGTGCCAGCAGTGAAAAAATGTCGGGAAACACCATATATTTT. Amino acid sequence: CASSEKMSGNTIYF.

V usage is TRBV5-1 and J usage is TRBJ2-2; D uncertain. The germline gives CDR1 SGHRS, CDR2 YFSETQ. This CDR3 comprises 15 residues. Trimming stripped 0 bases from V and 4 bases from J, with 10 bases between. The CDR3 coding sequence is TGCGCCAGCAGCTTGGCCGAAGCGACCACCGGGGAGCTGTTTTTT. Protein: CASSLAEATTGELFF.

The chain recombines TRBV2 with TRBJ2-7; the match to TRBD1 covers 9 bases. V gave up 7 bases and J gave up 6 bases; unmatched junction bases: 4. Per germline, CDR1 SNHLY and CDR2 FYNNEI. The CDR3 has 12 residues. The CDR3 is CASKKTGGEQYF. CDR3 coding DNA: TGTGCCAGCAAAAAGACAGGGGGCGAGCAGTACTTC.

This sequence joins TRBV9 and TRBJ2-7; a possible D gene is TRBD2 (5 bases). Germline loops: CDR1 SGDLS, CDR2 YYNGEE. The CDR3 loop spans 17 amino acids. V lost 0 bases to trimming and J lost 2 bases, with 18 bases between them. The chain's CDR3 is CASSVDAAAYTPYEQYF. The CDR3 nucleotides are TGTGCCAGCAGCGTAGACGCAGCGGCCTACACCCCCTACGAGCAGTACTTC.

Here the CDR3 reads CASSVFDRDYGYTF. CDR3 sequence (DNA): TGTGCCAGCAGCGTTTTTGACAGGGACTATGGCTACACCTTC. The chain combines TRBV9 with TRBJ1-2, with TRBD1 identical over 7 bases. The CDR3 sequence is 14 residues long. V shed 2 bases, J shed 3 bases, and the junction held 4 bases outside the gene matches. Germline CDR1 is SGDLS and CDR2 is YYNGEE.

The chain is built from TRBV5-1 and TRBJ2-7, with D unresolved. The CDR3 runs 14 residues. Between the trimmed V and J ends, which lost 0 bases and 3 bases, there was a span of 10 bases. In germline, CDR1 is SGHRS, CDR2 YFSETQ. CDR3: CASSLEEGFYEQYF. The CDR3 coding sequence is TGCGCCAGCAGCTTGGAGGAAGGGTTCTACGAGCAGTACTTC.

Concerning this clone itself: Sequence at one end of the junction differs from germline and may be a read error. The gene calls are TRBV7-9 and TRBJ1-4; D unresolved. The CDR3 sequence is 13 residues long. Per the germline V gene, CDR1 is SEHNR and CDR2 is FQNEAQ (reference sequence). CDR3 sequence (DNA): TGTGCCAGCAGCTTCGGCAGGAACGATGGCCCCCTTTTT. It codes for CASSFGRNDGPLF.

The CDR3 spells CASSYSTGSHEQYF. The CDR3 DNA follows: TGTGCCAGCAGCTATTCGACGGGGTCCCACGAGCAGTACTTC. This rearrangement joins TRBV11-2 to TRBJ2-7, with a tentative D call TRBD2 (5 bases). The CDR3 loop spans 14 amino acids. Germline assignment: CDR1 SGHAT and CDR2 FQNNGV. Trimming cost V 4 bases and J 5 bases, with 15 bases left between them.

The sample holds one count of this clone. The V gene is TRBV6-5, the J gene TRBJ1-1; D gene ambiguous. Germline assignment: CDR1 MNHEY and CDR2 SVGAGI. The ends were cut back, 1 base at V and 5 bases at J, with 8 bases in the middle. The length of the CDR3 is 13 residues. The CDR3 sequence: CASSYFPGTEAFF. The CDR3 nucleotides read TGTGCCAGCAGTTACTTTCCCGGAACTGAAGCTTTCTTT.

This clone is classed as medium-sized (0.01 to 0.1%). The V gene is TRBV19, the J gene TRBJ2-1; TRBD1 matches 7 bases. Germline V CDR1 and CDR2: LNHDA, SQIVND (reference sequence). Losses at the gene ends were 7 bases for V and 7 bases for J; bases not matched to a gene: 4. The CDR3 covers 12 residues. CDR3 in amino acids: CASNEGANEQFF. The CDR3 coding sequence is TGTGCCAGTAATGAGGGGGCTAATGAGCAGTTCTTC.

The rearrangement joins TRBV30 to TRBJ1-2; D remains unclear. In germline, CDR1 is GTSNPN, CDR2 SVGIG (reference sequence). CDR3 size: 15 residues. V was cut by 3 bases and J by 6 bases, with 20 bases left in between. The CDR3 bases are TGTGCCTGGAGACCAACCGGGGTGATCTACGATGGCTACACCTTC. It codes for CAWRPTGVIYDGYTF.

This clone was picked up a small number of times. The CDR3 sequence: CASSEQGPNSPLHF. CDR3 nucleotides: TGTGCCAGCAGTGAACAGGGACCTAATTCACCCCTCCACTTT. The chain employs TRBV2 and TRBJ1-6, with D tentatively TRBD1 (5 bases). The V end was cut by 2 bases, the J end by 6 bases, with 8 bases between. CDR3 size: 14 residues. Germline CDR1 is SNHLY and CDR2 is FYNNEI.

The CDR3 spells CASSEGLAGGGGYEQYF. CDR3 bases: TGTGCCAGCAGTGAGGGACTAGCGGGGGGAGGGGGCTACGAGCAGTACTTC. The V gene is TRBV2, the J gene TRBJ2-7; 15 nucleotides line up with TRBD2. The germline V gene has CDR1 SNHLY and CDR2 FYNNEI. The length of the CDR3 is 17 residues. J lost 3 bases, V lost 3 bases, and 6 bases had no gene match.

Here the CDR3 DNA reads TGCGCCAGCAGCTTGGCGGCGCAGTTCTCGACTGAAGCTTTCTTT. Residues: CASSLAAQFSTEAFF. The chain employs TRBV5-1 and TRBJ1-1; D unclear. The V gene's germline CDR1 is SGHRS and CDR2 YFSETQ. CDR3 length: 15 residues. V was shortened by 0 bases and J by 5 bases, with 14 bases between the two germline ends. The full variable domain, rest sourced from reference TRBV5-1 and TRBJ1-1, is KAGVTQTPRYLIKTRGQQVTLSCSPISGHRSVSWYQQTPGQGLQFLFEYFSETQRNKGNFPGRFSGRQFSNSRSEMNVSTLELGDSALYLCASSLAAQFSTEAFFGQGTRLTVV.

The V call is TRBV5-1, the J call TRBJ1-6; tentatively, D is TRBD1 (6 bases). The CDR3 length is 15 residues. Trimming took 4 bases from V and 3 from J, leaving 11 bases between them. CDR1 SGHRS and CDR2 YFSETQ come from the germline V gene. The CDR3 loop is CASSVEGGYNSPLHF. CDR3 in DNA: TGCGCCAGCAGCGTCGAAGGGGGCTATAATTCACCCCTCCACTTT.

With respect to this clone: One end of the junction varies from germline; a read error may be responsible. This chain uses TRBV7-8 with TRBJ1-2; a weak D match, TRBD1 (5 bases). Germline V CDR1 and CDR2: SGHVS, FQNEAQ. The CDR3 has 12 residues. The CDR3 DNA is TGTGCCAGCAGCCAGGGCCTCTATGACTACACCTTC. Translation gives CASSQGLYDYTF. Together with reference TRBV7-8 and TRBJ1-2, the CDR3 gives the full variable domain: GAGVSQSPRYKVAKRGQDVALRCDPISGHVSLFWYQQALGQGPEFLTYFQNEAQLDKSGLPSDRFFAERPEGSVSTLKIQRTQQEDSAVYLCASSQGLYDYTFGSGTRLTVV.

The rearrangement joins TRBV19 to TRBJ1-2; 11 bases are a match to TRBD1. V was pared by 6 bases and J by 5 bases, with 14 bases of the junction left unmatched. CDR3 size: 17 residues. Germline V gene lookup returns CDR1 LNHDA and CDR2 SQIVND (reference sequence). The CDR3 coding sequence is TGTGCCAGTAGCGGAGAGGGACAGGGGGTTACGGGTTATGGCTACACCTTC. Protein sequence: CASSGEGQGVTGYGYTF.

The V and J genes are TRBV5-1 and TRBJ2-5; 8 positions match TRBD2. The germline gives CDR1 SGHRS, CDR2 YFSETQ. This CDR3 has 16 amino acids. J was trimmed by 0 bases and V by 1 base; bases with no gene match: 5. CDR3 sequence (DNA): TGCGCCAGCAGCTTGTGGTCTAGCGGGTACCAAGAGACCCAGTACTTC. Encoded protein: CASSLWSSGYQETQYF.

The chain employs TRBV5-1 and TRBJ2-3; D uncertain. V gave up 7 bases and J gave up 2 bases, with 14 bases separating them. Germline assignment: CDR1 SGHRS and CDR2 YFSETQ. This CDR3 comprises 14 residues. CDR3 in amino acids: CASSEAGPTDTQYF. The DNA of the CDR3 is TGCGCCAGCTCCGAGGCCGGCCCCACAGATACGCAGTATTTT. The variable domain in full, with the rest retrieved from reference TRBV5-1 and TRBJ2-3, is KAGVTQTPRYLIKTRGQQVTLSCSPISGHRSVSWYQQTPGQGLQFLFEYFSETQRNKGNFPGRFSGRQFSNSRSEMNVSTLELGDSALYLCASSEAGPTDTQYFGPGTRLTVL.

The table lists this clone with a few counts. V and J are TRBV2 and TRBJ1-2; D possibly corresponds to TRBD1 (6 bases). The V gene's germline CDR1 is SNHLY and CDR2 FYNNEI. This CDR3 region has 12 residues. Trimming took off 9 bases at V and 4 bases at J, with 12 bases between the two ends. This chain's CDR3 is CASSGTLYGYTF. CDR3 coding DNA: TGTGCCAGTTCCGGGACACTCTATGGCTACACCTTC.

The CDR3 here is CASSVGGGVAYEQYF. DNA of the CDR3: TGTGCCAGCAGCGTCGGTGGAGGGGTGGCCTACGAGCAGTACTTC. The chain joins TRBV7-3 to TRBJ2-7; D may be TRBD2 (6 bases). Germline V gene data show CDR1 as SGHTA and CDR2 as FQGTGA. The CDR3 runs 15 residues. Deletions cut 5 bases from V and 2 bases from J, with 16 bases between.

The V and J genes are TRBV19 and TRBJ1-3; a weak D match, TRBD1 (5 bases). V lost 7 bases to trimming and J lost 2 bases, with 9 bases between them. Germline V CDR1 and CDR2: LNHDA, SQIVND (reference sequence). The CDR3 loop spans 13 amino acids. CDR3 sequence reads: CASTGETGNTIYF. As DNA, the CDR3 is TGTGCCAGTACGGGGGAAACTGGAAACACCATATATTTT.